The present TCR beta chain was sequenced within a study of patients and donors after allogeneic stem cell transplantation. This clonotype appeared many times. One entry per CDR3 protein, called by TCRdb with MiXCR from the RT-PCR reads. The sample lists some 960,000 distinct CDR3 sequences, more than 15% occurring once. The CDR3 is 14 residues long. The V gene lost 3 bases and the J gene lost 2 bases, with 9 bases spanning the gap. This clonotype originated in a human donor who was either an allogeneic HSCT recipient or a stem cell or donor lymphocyte infusion donor (not recorded which). It is not recorded whose cells these are; they may come from a transplant donor. The V call is TRBV12-3 or TRBV12-4, the J call TRBJ2-3; D unclear. The specimen sequenced was blood, either unsorted or a sorted T cell fraction (not recorded which). The CDR3 sequence is CASSFLQFTDTQYF. Here the CDR3 DNA reads TGTGCCAGCAGTTTTCTCCAATTCACAGATACGCAGTATTTT.